This entry concerns a single T cell receptor beta chain. Its binding antigen is unknown. Per-base qualities were not stored, and no clone one base away is much larger. Read against the paper, the sample's time point label means: about 28 days (+/-7) after the second vaccine dose. AZD1222 recipients whose second dose came at about 4 weeks and those whose second dose came at about 12 weeks were combined into one group, since spike-specific TCR depth and breadth did not differ between the two schedules. Samples from vaccinated people were obtained from the UK trials COV001 and COV002, which included a single-blind randomized controlled phase 2/3 trial of AZD1222 (ChAdOx1 nCoV-19) in healthy adults. For TCRbeta chain sequencing, PBMC samples were collected from trial participants at day 0 and at day 28 after the second dose. The data were obtained in a study of T cell responses to AZD1222 COVID-19 vaccine (dated by TCRdb to the early 2020s). Background for the entire study: A total of under 250 trial participants underwent TCR sequencing, of whom approximately 200 had received two doses of AZD1222 and about 25 had received two doses of the MenACWY control vaccine. Trial participants were enrolled by age into subgroups of 18-55, 56-69 and 70-plus years, and about 150, 27 and 61 TCR-sequenced participants, respectively, were included in these subgroups.

Including cysteine and phenylalanine, the CDR3 has 15 amino acids. Solely the CDR3 DNA is kept, with 45 bases framed from the first base. The CDR3 regions of human TCRbeta chains were subjected to immunosequencing. In the authors' own workflow: Repertoire TCRs were checked for matches against a reference library of SARS-CoV-2-specific TCRs that had been generated using the MIRA antigen-specificity platform. Breadth was defined as the fraction of unique TCRs that were SARS-CoV-2-associated, and depth was defined as the fraction of total T cells that were SARS-CoV-2-associated. Each spike-specific TCR was assigned to its reactive spike region and to a CD4 or CD8 class using the MIRA data. Log10-transformed breadth and depth values were compared by one-way ANOVA with Sidak's multiple comparisons tests. The source is immuneACCESS, and TCRdb retained only in-frame sequences with V and J called. Part of the clones is not carried over; for the studies checked, unresolved V genes explain less than half of this, and the remainder is unexplained. That table supplies the V and J calls and clone size; D and trimming were determined from the DNA. Present in this sample are 30,000 to 35,000 clones, more than 75% of which were seen just once. Around 4% of the sample is taken by the ten largest.

What the research found in general, with its limitations: Most participants were white British and females outnumbered males, and the authors suggested that clonal diversity may have been underestimated. Nearly half of unique spike-specific TCRs reportedly recognized epitopes outside regions mutated in the B.1.351 and B.1.1.7 variants. Vaccine-associated CD4 TCRs spanned the whole spike protein, with dominant responses in regions 160-218 and 743-854. Conclusions about previously exposed vaccinees are limited because only a handful of AZD1222 recipients were SARS-CoV-2 seropositive at baseline. No day 14 peak-response samples were available, so repertoires were characterized only after the peak T cell response. After two AZD1222 doses, spike-specific TCR breadth and depth were significantly higher than at day 0 and than in MenACWY recipients. In the small 56-69-year group, the increase in depth fell short of significance, most likely because of low power.

The TCR was taken from an adult who received the AZD1222 COVID-19 vaccine. The source was peripheral blood, collected 28 days after the second AZD1222 dose. The chain is encoded by TRBV21-1 joined to TRBJ2-1; the D call in the table, TRBD1, was not verified against the DNA. TRBV21-1 is a pseudogene segment. CDR3 reads: CASSKAGQEDNEQFF. The DNA reads as follows: TGTGCCAGCAGCAAAGCAGGACAGGAAGACAATGAGCAGTTCTTC.